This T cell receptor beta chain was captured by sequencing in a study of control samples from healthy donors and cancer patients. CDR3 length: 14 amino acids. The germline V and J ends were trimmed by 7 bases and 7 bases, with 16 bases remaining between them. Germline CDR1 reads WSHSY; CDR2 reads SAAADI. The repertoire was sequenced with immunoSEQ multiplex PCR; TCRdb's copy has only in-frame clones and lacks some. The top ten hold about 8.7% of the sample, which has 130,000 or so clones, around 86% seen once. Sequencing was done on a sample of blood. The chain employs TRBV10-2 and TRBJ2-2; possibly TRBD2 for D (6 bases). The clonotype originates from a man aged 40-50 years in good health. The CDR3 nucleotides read TGCGCCAGCATCCCCACCGGGGGTATCGGGGAGCTGTTTTTT. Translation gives CASIPTGGIGELFF.